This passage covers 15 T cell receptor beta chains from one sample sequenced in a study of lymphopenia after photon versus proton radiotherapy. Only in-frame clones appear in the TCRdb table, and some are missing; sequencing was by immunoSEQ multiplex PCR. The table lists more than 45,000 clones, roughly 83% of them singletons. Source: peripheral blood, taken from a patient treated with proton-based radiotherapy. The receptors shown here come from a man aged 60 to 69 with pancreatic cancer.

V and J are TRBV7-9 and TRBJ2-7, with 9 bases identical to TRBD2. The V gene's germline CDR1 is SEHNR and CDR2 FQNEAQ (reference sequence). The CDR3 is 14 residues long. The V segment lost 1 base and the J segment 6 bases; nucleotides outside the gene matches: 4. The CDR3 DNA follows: TGTGCCAGCAGCTTAGGGCTAGCGGGAAGCGAGCAGTACTTC. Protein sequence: CASSLGLAGSEQYF.

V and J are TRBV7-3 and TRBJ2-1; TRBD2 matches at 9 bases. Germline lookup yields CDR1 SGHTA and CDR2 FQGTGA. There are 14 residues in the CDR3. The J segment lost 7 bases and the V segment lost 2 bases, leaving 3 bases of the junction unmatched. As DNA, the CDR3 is TGTGCCAGCAGCTTAGCGGGAGGGCCGAATGAGCAGTTCTTC. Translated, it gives CASSLAGGPNEQFF.

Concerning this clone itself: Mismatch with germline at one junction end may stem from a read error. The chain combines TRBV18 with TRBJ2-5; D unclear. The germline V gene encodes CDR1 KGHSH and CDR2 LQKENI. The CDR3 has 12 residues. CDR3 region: CASSPLKQTQYF. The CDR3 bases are TGTGCCAGCTCCCCACTCAAGCAGACCCAGTACTTC.

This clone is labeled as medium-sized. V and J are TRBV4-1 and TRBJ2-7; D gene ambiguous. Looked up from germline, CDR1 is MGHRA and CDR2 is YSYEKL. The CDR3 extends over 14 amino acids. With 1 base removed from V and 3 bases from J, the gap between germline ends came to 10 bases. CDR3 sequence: CASSQGNSLYEQYF. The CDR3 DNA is TGCGCCAGCAGCCAAGGAAATAGTCTCTACGAGCAGTACTTC.

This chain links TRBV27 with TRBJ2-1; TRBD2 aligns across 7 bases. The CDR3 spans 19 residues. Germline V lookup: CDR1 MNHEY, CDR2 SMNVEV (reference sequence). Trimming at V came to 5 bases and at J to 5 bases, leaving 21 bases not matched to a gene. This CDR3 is CASSLTPNRLAPRDNEQFF. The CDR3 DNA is TGTGCCAGCAGTCTAACCCCCAACCGACTAGCCCCCCGAGACAATGAGCAGTTCTTC.

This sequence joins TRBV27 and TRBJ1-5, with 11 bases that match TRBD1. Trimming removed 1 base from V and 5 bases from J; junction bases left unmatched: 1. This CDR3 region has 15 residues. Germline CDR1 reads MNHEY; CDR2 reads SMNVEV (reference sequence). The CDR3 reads CASSLWGQGDQPQHF. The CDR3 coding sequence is TGTGCCAGCAGTTTATGGGGACAGGGGGATCAGCCCCAGCATTTT.

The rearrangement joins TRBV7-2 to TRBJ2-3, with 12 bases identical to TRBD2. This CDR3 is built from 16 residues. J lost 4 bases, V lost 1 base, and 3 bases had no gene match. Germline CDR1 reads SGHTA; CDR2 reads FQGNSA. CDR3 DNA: TGTGCCAGCAGCTTAGATTCTAGCGGGAGGGCAGATACGCAGTATTTT. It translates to CASSLDSSGRADTQYF.

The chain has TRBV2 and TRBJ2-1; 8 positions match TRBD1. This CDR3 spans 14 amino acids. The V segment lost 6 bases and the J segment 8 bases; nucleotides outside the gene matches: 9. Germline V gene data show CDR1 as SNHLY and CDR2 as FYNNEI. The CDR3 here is CASRSGQGRDEQFF. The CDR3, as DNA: TGTGCCAGCAGATCCGGACAGGGAAGGGATGAGCAGTTCTTC.

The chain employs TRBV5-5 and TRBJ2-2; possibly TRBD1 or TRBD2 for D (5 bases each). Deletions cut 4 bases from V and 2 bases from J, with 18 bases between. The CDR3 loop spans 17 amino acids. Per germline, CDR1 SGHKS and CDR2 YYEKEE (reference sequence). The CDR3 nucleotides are TGTGCCAGCAGCAAAGAGGGGCAGTCCCTAAACACCGGGGAGCTGTTTTTT. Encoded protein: CASSKEGQSLNTGELFF.

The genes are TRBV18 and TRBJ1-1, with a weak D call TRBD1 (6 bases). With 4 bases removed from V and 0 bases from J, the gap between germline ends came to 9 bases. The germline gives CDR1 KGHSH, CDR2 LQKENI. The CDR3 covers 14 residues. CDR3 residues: CASSLTGMNTEAFF. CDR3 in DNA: TGTGCCAGCTCACTAACAGGGATGAACACTGAAGCTTTCTTT.

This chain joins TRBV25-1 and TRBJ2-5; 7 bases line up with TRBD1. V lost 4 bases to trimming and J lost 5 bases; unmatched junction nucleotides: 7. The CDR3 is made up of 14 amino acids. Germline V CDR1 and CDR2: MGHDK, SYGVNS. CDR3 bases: TGTGCCAGCAGTGCGACAGGGAAGGGGGAGACCCAGTACTTC. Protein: CASSATGKGETQYF.

The chain's CDR3 is CASSTGQGVNEQFF. For the CDR3, the DNA is TGTGCCAGCAGCACGGGACAGGGAGTTAATGAGCAGTTCTTC. J is TRBJ2-1 and V is TRBV11-2; 9 positions agree with TRBD1. The CDR3 consists of 14 residues. Germline CDR1 and CDR2: SGHAT and FQNNGV. V gave up 5 bases and J gave up 7 bases; unmatched junction bases: 6.

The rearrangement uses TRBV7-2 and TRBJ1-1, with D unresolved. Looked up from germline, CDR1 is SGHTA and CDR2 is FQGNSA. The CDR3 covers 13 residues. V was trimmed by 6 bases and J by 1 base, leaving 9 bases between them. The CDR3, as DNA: TGTGCCAGCAGGCAGGAGACGAACACTGAAGCTTTCTTT. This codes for CASRQETNTEAFF.

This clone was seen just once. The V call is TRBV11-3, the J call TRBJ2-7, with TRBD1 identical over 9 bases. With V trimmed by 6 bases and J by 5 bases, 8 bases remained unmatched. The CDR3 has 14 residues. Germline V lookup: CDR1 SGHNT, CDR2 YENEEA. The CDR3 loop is CASRTQGAHNEQYF. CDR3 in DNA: TGTGCCAGCAGAACACAGGGGGCGCACAACGAGCAGTACTTC.

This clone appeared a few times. CDR3 coding DNA: TGTGCCAGCAGCGTAGGAGGACAGGGAGGAACCGGGGAGCTGTTTTTT. Translating gives CASSVGGQGGTGELFF. This chain joins TRBV9 and TRBJ2-2; 8 bases are a match to TRBD1. From germline, CDR1 is SGDLS and CDR2 YYNGEE. The length of the CDR3 is 16 residues. V was clipped by 0 bases and J by 5 bases; unmatched bases: 6.